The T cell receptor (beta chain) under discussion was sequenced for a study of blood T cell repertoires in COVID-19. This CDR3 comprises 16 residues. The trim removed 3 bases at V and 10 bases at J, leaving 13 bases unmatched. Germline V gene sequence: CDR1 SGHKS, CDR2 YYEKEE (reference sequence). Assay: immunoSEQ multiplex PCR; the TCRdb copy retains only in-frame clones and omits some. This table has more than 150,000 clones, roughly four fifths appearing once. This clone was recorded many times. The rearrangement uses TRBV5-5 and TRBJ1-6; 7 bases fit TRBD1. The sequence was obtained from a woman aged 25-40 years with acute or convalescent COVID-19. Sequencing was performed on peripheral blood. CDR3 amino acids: CASSSKSQGQMSPLHF. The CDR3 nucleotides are TGTGCCAGCAGCTCCAAATCTCAGGGACAGATGTCACCCCTCCACTTT. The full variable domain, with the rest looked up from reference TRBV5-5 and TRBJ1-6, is DAGVTQSPTHLIKTRGQQVTLRCSPISGHKSVSWYQQVLGQGPQFIFQYYEKEERGRGNFPDRFSARQFPNYSSELNVNALLLGDSALYLCASSSKSQGQMSPLHFGNGTRLTVT.